A selection of T cell receptor beta chains follows, all from one sample in a study of response to subunit inactivated influenza vaccine. TCRdb recomputed calls from the RT-PCR reads with MiXCR, one row per CDR3 protein. The profile covers about 540,000 distinct CDR3 sequences, with under 30% appearing a single time and 2.5% to 3% taken by the ten largest. Another study also made use of these data, one on T cells expressing NK-cell markers.

Sequencing used CD4+ T cells sorted from PBMCs, obtained about 11 days after vaccination. The receptors come from a man aged 50 to 60 who received an inactivated influenza vaccine. Both conserved end residues are trimmed from each CDR3. Clone size is shown for a subset of rows, as once, few, many or a class of expanded clone.

clone_size	v_call	j_call	cdr3_aa
many	TRBV13	TRBJ2-4	ASSEMGQSQY
NA	TRBV20-1	TRBJ2-1	SAGAGEQF
NA	TRBV6-2/TRBV6-3	TRBJ2-5	ATGALGPQETQY
few	TRBV19	TRBJ2-1	ASRGTGSVHEQF
NA	TRBV12-3/TRBV12-4	TRBJ2-1	ASSGFGAGGNEQF
NA	TRBV11-2	TRBJ1-5	ASSLDAGGAGQPQH
NA	TRBV7-8	TRBJ1-2	ASSRTGHRDYGYT
few	TRBV11-1	TRBJ2-2	ASSLASSTGELF
few	TRBV2	TRBJ2-4	ASAKEGGNIQY
NA	TRBV11-2	TRBJ2-5	ASGLALGLGETQY